Each of the 25 T cell receptor beta chains below was sequenced from the same sample in a study of T-cell memory formation after mild COVID-19. TCRdb recomputed calls from the 5' RACE reads with MiXCR, one row per CDR3 protein. Of roughly 450,000 distinct CDR3 sequences in the sample, approximately 18% were seen once. The sequenced sample consisted of PBMCs or a T cell subset sorted from them (not recorded which). The receptors shown here come from a man aged 18 to 30 who had mild COVID-19 (a few samples of this study predate the infection). Cell type and time point are not known.

In its sample, this clonotype was seen a few times. The chain uses TRBV9 and TRBJ2-2, with 8 nucleotides matching TRBD1. The CDR3 length is 15 residues. Germline V gives CDR1 SGDLS, CDR2 YYNGEE. The ends lost 3 bases at V and 9 bases at J; junction bases unmatched: 10. For the CDR3, the DNA is TGTGCCAGCAGCGGACAGGGGAGAGGCGTGCGGGAGCTGTTTTTT. Translated, it gives CASSGQGRGVRELFF.

This clonotype was seen more than once but under ten times. V is TRBV23-1 and J is TRBJ2-5, with 8 positions matching TRBD2. TRBV23-1 is an open reading frame, and its role is uncertain. CDR3 size: 16 residues. J was trimmed by 2 bases and V by 4 bases; bases with no gene match: 9. As DNA, the CDR3 is TGCGCCAGCAGTCCGCCGGGGGGGCCGGAGCAAGAGACCCAGTACTTC. This translates into CASSPPGGPEQETQYF.

This clonotype was detected only once. V and J are TRBV6-1 and TRBJ2-3, with TRBD1 as a possible D gene (6 bases). This CDR3 spans 15 amino acids. The V end was cut by 5 bases, the J end by 2 bases, with 14 bases between. Germline values: CDR1 MNHNS, CDR2 SASEGT. Here the CDR3 DNA reads TGTGCCAGCAGTAGACCGACAGGATACACAGATACGCAGTATTTT. It translates to CASSRPTGYTDTQYF.

This clonotype has a single count. The CDR3 sequence is CASSYSVSSGGNNEQFF. CDR3 DNA sequence: TGTGCCAGCAGTTACTCAGTATCTAGCGGGGGGAACAATGAGCAGTTCTTC. The V and J genes are TRBV6-6 and TRBJ2-1, with TRBD2 matching over 11 bases. Germline CDR1 and CDR2: MNHNY and SVGAGI (reference sequence). The CDR3 loop spans 17 amino acids. The ends lost 0 bases at V and 5 bases at J; junction bases unmatched: 6.

This chain joins TRBV13 and TRBJ2-1; D gene unclear. Trimming removed 5 bases at V and 8 bases at J, with 7 bases between. Germline V lookup: CDR1 PRHDT, CDR2 FYEKMQ (reference sequence). The CDR3 totals 11 residues. CDR3 sequence: CASSVSDEQFF. As DNA, the CDR3 is TGTGCCAGCAGCGTTAGTGATGAGCAGTTCTTC.

The sample holds a few counts of this clonotype. The chain has TRBV11-2 and TRBJ2-3; the match to TRBD2 covers 11 bases. The CDR3 sequence is 16 residues long. The trim removed 5 bases at V and 2 bases at J, leaving 6 bases unmatched. Per the germline V gene, CDR1 is SGHAT and CDR2 is FQNNGV. The CDR3 DNA is TGTGCCAGCAGCATCCTAGCGGGGGGCGTCACAGATACGCAGTATTTT. It codes for CASSILAGGVTDTQYF.

This clonotype was counted a few times. The chain uses TRBV6-2 or TRBV6-3 and TRBJ2-3, with a possible D match to TRBD2 (6 bases). Trimming cost V 6 bases and J 6 bases, with 16 bases left between them. This CDR3 is 14 amino acids long. Germline V gives CDR1 MNHEY, CDR2 SVGEGT. In DNA, the CDR3 is TGTGCCAGCAGAGGAGCGGGCACCCCGGATACGCAGTATTTT. It specifies CASRGAGTPDTQYF.

V usage is TRBV29-1 and J usage is TRBJ1-2, with TRBD1 matching over 8 bases. In germline, CDR1 is SQVTM, CDR2 ANQGSEA. The V segment lost 6 bases and the J segment 2 bases; nucleotides outside the gene matches: 5. The CDR3 extends over 13 amino acids. In DNA form, the CDR3 reads TGCAGCGTAGACAGGGGTGGAAACTATGGCTACACCTTC. Translated, it gives CSVDRGGNYGYTF.

This clonotype was counted between two and nine times. The chain carries TRBV5-1 and TRBJ1-5; D unclear. V lost 4 bases to trimming and J lost 6 bases, with 14 bases between them. This CDR3 contains 14 residues. Germline lookup yields CDR1 SGHRS and CDR2 YFSETQ. The CDR3 coding sequence is TGCGCCAGCAGCCCCGCCTCGGGGATTCAGCCCCAGCATTTT. As protein: CASSPASGIQPQHF. The full variable domain, rest sourced from reference TRBV5-1 and TRBJ1-5, is KAGVTQTPRYLIKTRGQQVTLSCSPISGHRSVSWYQQTPGQGLQFLFEYFSETQRNKGNFPGRFSGRQFSNSRSEMNVSTLELGDSALYLCASSPASGIQPQHFGDGTRLSIL.

The chain joins TRBV12-5 to TRBJ1-1; D not certain. Germline values: CDR1 LGHNT, CDR2 FRNRAP. The CDR3 runs to 13 residues. V lost 1 base and J lost 3, with 6 bases in between. CDR3 protein: CASGLAEDTEAFF. CDR3 coding DNA: TGTGCTAGTGGTTTGGCAGAGGACACTGAAGCTTTCTTT.

This clonotype was counted only a few times. The chain links TRBV9 to TRBJ1-6, with a tentative D call TRBD1 (6 bases). Trimming shortened V by 3 bases and J by 7 bases, and 17 bases separated the two germline ends. CDR3 length: 16 residues. Germline CDR1 reads SGDLS; CDR2 reads YYNGEE. The CDR3 DNA sequence: TGTGCCAGCAGCGACACAGGGACCGGGTCGAATTCACCCCTCCACTTT. This translates into CASSDTGTGSNSPLHF.

This clonotype has ten or more counts. The CDR3 nucleotides are TGTGCCAGCAGTTTAGTCCACAGGGGCGGCACCGGGGAGCTGTTTTTT. Amino acid sequence: CASSLVHRGGTGELFF. The V gene is TRBV12-3 or TRBV12-4, the J gene TRBJ2-2; 7 bases map to TRBD1. CDR3 size: 16 residues. The V segment lost 1 base and the J segment 4 bases; nucleotides outside the gene matches: 6.

The chain is built from TRBV7-9 and TRBJ2-5; 10 bases are shared with TRBD2. Germline V CDR1 and CDR2: SEHNR, FQNEAQ (reference sequence). This CDR3 comprises 17 residues. V shed 4 bases, J shed 0 bases, and the junction held 8 bases outside the gene matches. CDR3 nucleotide sequence: TGTGCCAGCAGCTCCCGAGTAGCGGGGGGTTACCAAGAGACCCAGTACTTC. This encodes CASSSRVAGGYQETQYF.

This sequence joins TRBV5-1 and TRBJ2-2; TRBD2 matches 12 bases. Per the germline V gene, CDR1 is SGHRS and CDR2 is YFSETQ. The CDR3 has 17 amino acids. The V and J ends lost 3 bases and 6 bases, in that order; junction bases with no gene match: 9. CDR3 region: CASSSLAGGPVPGELFF. The CDR3 DNA reads as TGCGCCAGCAGCTCCCTAGCGGGGGGGCCCGTCCCCGGGGAGCTGTTTTTT. Full variable domain (rest looked up from reference TRBV5-1 and TRBJ2-2): KAGVTQTPRYLIKTRGQQVTLSCSPISGHRSVSWYQQTPGQGLQFLFEYFSETQRNKGNFPGRFSGRQFSNSRSEMNVSTLELGDSALYLCASSSLAGGPVPGELFFGEGSRLTVL.

This clonotype has at least ten counts. The chain couples TRBV7-3 to TRBJ2-2, with D perhaps matching TRBD2 (5 bases). Looked up from germline, CDR1 is SGHTA and CDR2 is FQGTGA. Trimming took off 4 bases at V and 7 bases at J, with 10 bases between the two ends. The length of the CDR3 is 13 residues. CDR3 region: CASSSLGNGELFF. For the CDR3, the DNA is TGTGCCAGCAGCTCCCTCGGGAACGGGGAGCTGTTTTTT.

This clonotype was detected only a few times. The gene calls are TRBV7-2 and TRBJ1-1; D gene unclear. Germline CDR1 is SGHTA and CDR2 is FQGNSA. The CDR3 is made up of 15 amino acids. V lost 5 bases and J 5 bases, leaving 18 bases between the germline ends. The CDR3 DNA follows: TGTGCCAGCAGCCAGACCGCAAGTGGACGGACTGAAGCTTTCTTT. Its translation: CASSQTASGRTEAFF.

This clonotype was seen ten or more times. This chain joins TRBV29-1 and TRBJ1-1; no firm D call. In germline, CDR1 is SQVTM, CDR2 ANQGSEA. The germline V and J ends were trimmed by 1 base and 1 base, with 7 bases remaining between them. The CDR3 consists of 13 residues. The CDR3 spells CSVEGQQNTEAFF. The CDR3 nucleotides are TGCAGCGTTGAAGGACAACAGAACACTGAAGCTTTCTTT. Full variable domain (missing parts from reference TRBV29-1 and TRBJ1-1): SAVISQKPSRDICQRGTSLTIQCQVDSQVTMMFWYRQQPGQSLTLIATANQGSEATYESGFVIDKFPISRPNLTFSTLTVSNMSPEDSSIYLCSVEGQQNTEAFFGQGTRLTVV.

This clonotype was observed a few times. The chain links TRBV5-5 to TRBJ2-3; 8 nucleotides align to TRBD1. With V trimmed by 4 bases and J by 0 bases, 19 bases remained unmatched. Germline CDR1 SGHKS, CDR2 YYEKEE (reference sequence). There are 20 residues in the CDR3. CDR3 residues: CASSMRRPGQVLDSTDTQYF. The CDR3 coding sequence is TGTGCCAGCAGCATGCGTAGGCCGGGACAGGTTCTTGACAGCACAGATACGCAGTATTTT.

There are many counts of this clonotype. The chain couples TRBV4-2 to TRBJ2-5, with D tentatively TRBD2 (6 bases). CDR1 is LGHNA and CDR2 is YNFKEQ in the germline V gene. Between the trimmed V and J ends, which lost 1 base and 5 bases, there was a span of 14 bases. This CDR3 contains 15 residues. Here the CDR3 reads CASSQGGAGRETQYF. The CDR3 DNA is TGTGCCAGCAGCCAAGGAGGAGCGGGCCGGGAGACCCAGTACTTC.

This clonotype was counted between two and nine times. The chain is built from TRBV11-2 and TRBJ1-2; 10 bases match TRBD1. The length of the CDR3 is 14 residues. Germline trimming cut 4 bases from V and 4 bases from J; bases unmatched to any gene: 3. Per the germline V gene, CDR1 is SGHAT and CDR2 is FQNNGV. The CDR3 DNA reads TGTGCCAGCAGCTCGACAGGGGGCGGCTATGGCTACACCTTC. Amino acids: CASSSTGGGYGYTF. Using reference TRBV11-2 and TRBJ1-2 for the parts outside the CDR3, the full variable domain is EAGVAQSPRYKIIEKRQSVAFWCNPISGHATLYWYQQILGQGPKLLIQFQNNGVVDDSQLPKDRFSAERLKGVDSTLKIQPAKLEDSAVYLCASSSTGGGYGYTFGSGTRLTVV.

V gene TRBV28 combines with J gene TRBJ2-7, with 9 bases matching TRBD1. V dropped 4 bases and J dropped 4; count of bases not matched to a gene: 5. The length of the CDR3 is 14 residues. From germline, CDR1 is MDHEN and CDR2 SYDVKM. Written as DNA, the CDR3 is TGTGCCAGCAGTTACCTGACAGGGGGATACGAGCAGTACGTC. It is translated as CASSYLTGGYEQYV.

The genes are TRBV7-3 and TRBJ2-3; no clear D gene. The CDR3 has 14 amino acids. Germline V gene sequence: CDR1 SGHTA, CDR2 FQGTGA. With 1 base removed from V and 1 base from J, the gap between germline ends came to 6 bases. Here the CDR3 reads CASSLMLGTDTQYF. CDR3 DNA: TGTGCCAGCAGCTTAATGCTAGGCACAGATACGCAGTATTTT.

Ten or more counts support this clonotype. This chain joins TRBV7-2 and TRBJ2-4; D remains ambiguous. CDR1 is SGHTA and CDR2 is FQGNSA in the germline V gene. The CDR3 loop spans 12 amino acids. The V end lost 1 base, the J end lost 6 bases, and 4 bases lay between the germline ends. The CDR3: CASSLDSNIQYF. The CDR3 DNA reads as TGTGCCAGCAGCTTAGACTCAAACATTCAGTACTTC. The full variable domain, completed using reference TRBV7-2 and TRBJ2-4, is GAGVSQSPSNKVTEKGKDVELRCDPISGHTALYWYRQSLGQGLEFLIYFQGNSAPDKSGLPSDRFSAERTGGSVSTLTIQRTQQEDSAVYLCASSLDSNIQYFGAGTRLSVL.

The chain has TRBV12-3 or TRBV12-4 and TRBJ1-5; maybe TRBD1 (5 bases). The CDR3 is 17 amino acids. V was cut by 3 bases and J by 1 base, with 16 bases left in between. The CDR3 coding sequence is TGTGCCAGCAGTTTCGGAAACAGGCGGTCGAGCAATCAGCCCCAGCATTTT. Residues: CASSFGNRRSSNQPQHF.

This chain links TRBV2 with TRBJ2-2, with D maybe TRBD1 (5 bases). Germline V gene lookup returns CDR1 SNHLY and CDR2 FYNNEI. This CDR3 has 15 residues. Trimming left V 7 bases short and J 6 bases short, with 18 bases between. The CDR3 nucleotides read TGTGCCAGCAACTCAAGGGGTGGCGCCTCCGGGGAGCTGTTTTTT. Its translation: CASNSRGGASGELFF.